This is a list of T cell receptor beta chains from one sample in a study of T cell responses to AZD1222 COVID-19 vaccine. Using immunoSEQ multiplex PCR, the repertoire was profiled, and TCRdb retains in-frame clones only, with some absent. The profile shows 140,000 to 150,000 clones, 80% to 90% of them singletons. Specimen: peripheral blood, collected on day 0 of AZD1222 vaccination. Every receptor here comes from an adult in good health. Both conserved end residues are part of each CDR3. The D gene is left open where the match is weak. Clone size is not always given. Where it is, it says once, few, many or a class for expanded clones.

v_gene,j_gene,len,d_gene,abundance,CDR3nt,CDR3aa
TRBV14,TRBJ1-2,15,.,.,TGTGCCAGCAGCCAAGGGCAGGGGCTCCTTTATGGCTACACCTTC,CASSQGQGLLYGYTF
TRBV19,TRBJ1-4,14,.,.,TGTGCCAGTGGACTCGGGGCGCGGGATGAAAAACTGTTTTTT,CASGLGARDEKLFF
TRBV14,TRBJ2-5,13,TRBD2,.,TGTGCCAGCAGCCCACTAGCGCGGGAGACCCAGTACTTC,CASSPLARETQYF
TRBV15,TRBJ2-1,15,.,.,TGTGCCACCAGCAGAGATGGGGGCAGGGTAAATGAGCAGTTCTTC,CATSRDGGRVNEQFF
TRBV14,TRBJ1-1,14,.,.,TGTGCCAGCAGCTACAGGATTATGAACACTGAAGCTTTCTTT,CASSYRIMNTEAFF
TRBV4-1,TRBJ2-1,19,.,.,TGCGCCAGCAGCCACCATGTGAGGGCGGAGGGGAGCTCCTACAATGAGCAGTTCTTC,CASSHHVRAEGSSYNEQFF
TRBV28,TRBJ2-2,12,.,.,TGTGCCAGCATGGAGTACACCGGGGAGCTGTTTTTT,CASMEYTGELFF
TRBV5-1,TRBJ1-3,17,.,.,TGCGCCAGCAGACGTACCGCCCAGGAGAACTCTGGAAACACCATATATTTT,CASRRTAQENSGNTIYF
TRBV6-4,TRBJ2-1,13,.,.,TGTGCCAGCAGTGTCACAAGAACGAATGAGCAGTTCTTC,CASSVTRTNEQFF
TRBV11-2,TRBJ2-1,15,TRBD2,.,TGTGCCAGCAGACTAGCGGGAGGAAGGTTCAATGAGCAGTTCTTC,CASRLAGGRFNEQFF
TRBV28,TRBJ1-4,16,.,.,TGTGCCAGCAGTTTATTTGGGACTGCAACTAATGAAAAACTGTTTTTT,CASSLFGTATNEKLFF
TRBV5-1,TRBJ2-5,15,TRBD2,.,TGCGCCAGCAGCTCCTTAGCGGGAGTGCCGGAGACCCAGTACTTC,CASSSLAGVPETQYF
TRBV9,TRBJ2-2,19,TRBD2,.,TGTGCCAGCAGCGTAGCTAGTACTAGCGGAGCGTGGCGGACCGGGGAGCTGTTTTTT,CASSVASTSGAWRTGELFF
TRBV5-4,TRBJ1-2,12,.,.,TGTGCCAGCAGCTCACTGGGAGGTGGCTACACCTTC,CASSSLGGGYTF
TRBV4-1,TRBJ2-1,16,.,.,TGCGCCAGCAGCGGGAACGCACTTTTCGATTACAATGAGCAGTTCTTC,CASSGNALFDYNEQFF
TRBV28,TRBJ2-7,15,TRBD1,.,TGTGCCAGCAGTTTATCCGGGACAGGAGGCCACGAGCAGTACTTC,CASSLSGTGGHEQYF
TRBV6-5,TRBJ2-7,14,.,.,TGTGCCAGCAGCCACGGGGGGCGCGAGTCGGAGCAGTACTTC,CASSHGGRESEQYF
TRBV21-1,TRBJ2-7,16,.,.,TGTGCCAGCACCCCAACCCCAGGGGCCAATACTTACGAGCAGTACTTC,CASTPTPGANTYEQYF
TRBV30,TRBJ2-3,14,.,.,TGTGCCTGGAGTGAGGCAGACCTCGGCGATACGCAGTATTTT,CAWSEADLGDTQYF
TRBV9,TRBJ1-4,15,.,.,TGTGCCAGCAGCCTCCGGACAGACCCGAATGAAAAACTGTTTTTT,CASSLRTDPNEKLFF
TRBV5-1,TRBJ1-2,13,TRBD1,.,TGCGCCAGCAGCCGGACAGGGGATAGCGGCTACACCTTC,CASSRTGDSGYTF
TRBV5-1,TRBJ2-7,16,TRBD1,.,TGCGCCAGCAGCGTACGACTCCGGGACAGGGGCTCCGAGCAGTACTTC,CASSVRLRDRGSEQYF
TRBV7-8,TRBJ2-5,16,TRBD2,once,TGTGCCAGCAGCTTAGTTGGGCTAGCGGGACAAGAGACCCAGTACTTC,CASSLVGLAGQETQYF
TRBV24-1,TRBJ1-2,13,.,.,TGTGCCACCAGTGATTTAAGGGATCGGAGCTACACCTTC,CATSDLRDRSYTF
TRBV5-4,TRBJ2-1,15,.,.,TGTGCCAGCAGCTTGGGACAGTTACGCAGGGATGAGCAGTTCTTC,CASSLGQLRRDEQFF
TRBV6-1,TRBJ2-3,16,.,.,TGTGCCAGCAGTGATCGGCCAGGGGAAGGAACAGATACGCAGTATTTT,CASSDRPGEGTDTQYF
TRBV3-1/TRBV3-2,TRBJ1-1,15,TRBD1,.,TGTGCCAGCAGCCATAGACAGGGGGCAGGGACTGAAGCTTTCTTT,CASSHRQGAGTEAFF
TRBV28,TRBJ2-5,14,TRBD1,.,TGTGCCAGCAACCCAGGGGGTGTTTGGGAGACCCAGTACTTC,CASNPGGVWETQYF
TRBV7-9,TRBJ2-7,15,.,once,TGTGCCAGCAGCCTGACGGGGGCCGGCGTATACGAGCAGTACTTC,CASSLTGAGVYEQYF
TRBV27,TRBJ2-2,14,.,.,TGTGCCAGCAGTGTTAACCCCGACACCGGGGAGCTGTTTTTT,CASSVNPDTGELFF
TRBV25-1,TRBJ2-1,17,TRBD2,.,TGTGCCAGGGCCGGCACTAGCGGGAGGACCGTATACAATGAGCAGTTCTTC,CARAGTSGRTVYNEQFF
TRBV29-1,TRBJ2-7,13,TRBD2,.,TGCAGCGTCGCCCGGGGGGGCTCCTACGAGCAGTACTTC,CSVARGGSYEQYF
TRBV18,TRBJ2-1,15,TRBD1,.,TGTGCCAGCTCACCACGTCCGGGACAGTACAATGAGCAGTTCTTC,CASSPRPGQYNEQFF
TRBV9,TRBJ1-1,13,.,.,TGTGCCAGCAGCGTAGAAGGGAACACTGAAGCTTTCTTT,CASSVEGNTEAFF
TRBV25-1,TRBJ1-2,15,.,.,TGTGCCAGCAGTGAATTGGGAAAGCCCGGAGGAGGCTACACCTTC,CASSELGKPGGGYTF
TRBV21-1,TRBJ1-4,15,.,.,TGTGCCAGCAGCACACCGGGACAGGGGACCGAAAAACTGTTTTTT,CASSTPGQGTEKLFF
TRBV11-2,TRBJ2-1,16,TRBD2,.,TGTGCCAGCAGCACTCGGACTAGCTCCAGAGGAGATGAGCAGTTCTTC,CASSTRTSSRGDEQFF
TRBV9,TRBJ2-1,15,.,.,TGTGCCAGCAGCTCTCGTCAGCTTACCTACAATGAGCAGTTCTTC,CASSSRQLTYNEQFF
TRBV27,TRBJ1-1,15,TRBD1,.,TGTGCCAGCAGTTTATACCCAGGGGGAAGCACTGAAGCTTTCTTT,CASSLYPGGSTEAFF
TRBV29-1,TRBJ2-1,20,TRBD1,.,TGCAGCGTTGATGAGGTAAGGGCGACAGGGGCGGTCCCGACCGACAATGAGCAGTTCTTC,CSVDEVRATGAVPTDNEQFF
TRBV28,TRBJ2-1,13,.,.,TGTGCCACCGCTGAGTTATCCTACAATGAGCAGTTCTTC,CATAELSYNEQFF
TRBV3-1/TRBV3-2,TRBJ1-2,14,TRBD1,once,TGTGCCAGCAGTCGACAGGGGAGTAACTATGGCTACACCTTC,CASSRQGSNYGYTF